The clone carrying this T cell receptor (beta chain) has just a few counts. The antigen remains undetermined. It was with unique molecular identifiers that the TCRbeta library was prepared. TCRdb re-derived calls from the PCR reads in MiXCR, one entry per CDR3 protein. The table has fewer than 150,000 distinct CDR3 sequences, 9.5% to 10% seen once. V lost 6 bases to trimming and J lost 8 bases, with 22 bases between them. The CDR3 is 15 amino acids. Germline CDR1 is SQVTM and CDR2 is ANQGSEA. These data come from a study of T-cell reconstitution after alpha-beta-depleted transplantation in children. Study outcomes and limitations: TCRbeta diversity was high at day 60 in some patients (a result of surviving recipient T cells and thymic progenitors).

The chain couples TRBV29-1 to TRBJ1-4, with a possible D match to TRBD1 (5 bases). The origin of this receptor is a girl in the first two years of life who had a stem cell transplant for combined immunodeficiency, so the T cells may come from the graft donor. Sequenced material: PBMCs, mostly from graft donor cells, taken 180 days after TCRalphabeta/CD19-depleted stem cell transplant. In DNA form, the CDR3 reads TGCAGCGTCGGACATGGACGGAGTTTGAGGGAAAAACTGTTTTTT. Translation gives CSVGHGRSLREKLFF.